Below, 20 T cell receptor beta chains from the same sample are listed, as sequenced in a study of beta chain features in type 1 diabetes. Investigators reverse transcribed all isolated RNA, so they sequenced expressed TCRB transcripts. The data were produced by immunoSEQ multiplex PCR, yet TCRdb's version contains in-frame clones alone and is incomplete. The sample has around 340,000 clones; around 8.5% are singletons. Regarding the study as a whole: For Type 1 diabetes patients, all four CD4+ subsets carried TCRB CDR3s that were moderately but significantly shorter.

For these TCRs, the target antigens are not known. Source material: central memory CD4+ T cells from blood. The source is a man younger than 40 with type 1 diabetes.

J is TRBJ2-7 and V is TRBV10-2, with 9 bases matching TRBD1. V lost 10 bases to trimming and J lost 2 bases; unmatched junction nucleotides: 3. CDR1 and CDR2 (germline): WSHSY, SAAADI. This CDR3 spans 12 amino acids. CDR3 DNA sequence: TGCGCCACCAGGGACAGGGCCTACGAGCAGTACTTC. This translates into CATRDRAYEQYF.

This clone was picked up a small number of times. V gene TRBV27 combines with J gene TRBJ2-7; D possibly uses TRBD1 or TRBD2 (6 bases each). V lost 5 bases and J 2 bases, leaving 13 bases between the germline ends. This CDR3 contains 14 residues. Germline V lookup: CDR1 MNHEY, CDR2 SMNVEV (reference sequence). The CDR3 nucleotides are TGTGCCAGCAGTAAGGGGGGCCGCCCCTACGAGCAGTACTTC. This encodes CASSKGGRPYEQYF.

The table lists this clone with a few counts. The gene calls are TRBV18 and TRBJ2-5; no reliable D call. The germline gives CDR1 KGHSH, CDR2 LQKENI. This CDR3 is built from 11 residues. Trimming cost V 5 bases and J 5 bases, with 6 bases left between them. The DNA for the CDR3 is TGTGCCAGCTCAGCCCAGGAGACCCAGTACTTC. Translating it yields CASSAQETQYF.

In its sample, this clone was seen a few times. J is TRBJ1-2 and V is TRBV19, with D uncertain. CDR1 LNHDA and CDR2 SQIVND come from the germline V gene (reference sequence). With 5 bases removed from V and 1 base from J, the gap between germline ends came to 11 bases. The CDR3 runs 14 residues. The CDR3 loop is CASSVSTDNYGYTF. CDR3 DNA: TGTGCCAGTAGTGTCTCGACGGATAACTATGGCTACACCTTC. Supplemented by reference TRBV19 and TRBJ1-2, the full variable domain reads DGGITQSPKYLFRKEGQNVTLSCEQNLNHDAMYWYRQDPGQGLRLIYYSQIVNDFQKGDIAEGYSVSREKKESFPLTVTSAQKNPTAFYLCASSVSTDNYGYTFGSGTRLTVV.

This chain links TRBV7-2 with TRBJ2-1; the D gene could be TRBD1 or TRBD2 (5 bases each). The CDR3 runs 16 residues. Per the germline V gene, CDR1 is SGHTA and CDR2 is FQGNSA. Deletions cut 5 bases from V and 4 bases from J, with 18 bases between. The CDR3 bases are TGTGCCAGCAGCCTTCTCGGGGCCCGTGGGTACAATGAGCAGTTCTTC. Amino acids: CASSLLGARGYNEQFF.

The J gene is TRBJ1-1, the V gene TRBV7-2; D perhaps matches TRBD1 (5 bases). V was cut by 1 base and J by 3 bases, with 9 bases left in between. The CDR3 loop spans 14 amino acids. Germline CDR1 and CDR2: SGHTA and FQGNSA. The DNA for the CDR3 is TGTGCCAGCAGCTTAGTGGCAGGGCACACTGAAGCTTTCTTT. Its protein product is CASSLVAGHTEAFF. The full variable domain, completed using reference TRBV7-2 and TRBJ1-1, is GAGVSQSPSNKVTEKGKDVELRCDPISGHTALYWYRQSLGQGLEFLIYFQGNSAPDKSGLPSDRFSAERTGGSVSTLTIQRTQQEDSAVYLCASSLVAGHTEAFFGQGTRLTVV.

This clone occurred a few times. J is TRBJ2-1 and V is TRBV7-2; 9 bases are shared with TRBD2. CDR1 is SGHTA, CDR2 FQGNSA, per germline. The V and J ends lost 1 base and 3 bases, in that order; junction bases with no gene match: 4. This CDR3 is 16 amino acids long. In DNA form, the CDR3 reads TGTGCCAGCAGCTTAGGGGCTAGCGGGGTCTACAATGAGCAGTTCTTC. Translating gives CASSLGASGVYNEQFF.

CDR3 nucleotides: TGTGCCAGCAGCTGGGGGGGACAGGCGAAAACTGAAAAACTGTTTTTT. Protein product: CASSWGGQAKTEKLFF. The chain couples TRBV5-8 to TRBJ1-4, with TRBD1 identical over 8 bases. Per germline, CDR1 SGHTS and CDR2 YDEGEE. Unmatched junction bases numbered 11, after V lost 3 bases and J lost 7 bases. This CDR3 spans 16 amino acids. The variable domain in full, completed from reference TRBV5-8 and TRBJ1-4, reads EAGVTQSPTHLIKTRGQQATLRCSPISGHTSVYWYQQALGLGLQFLLWYDEGEERNRGNFPPRFSGRQFPNYSSELNVNALELEDSALYLCASSWGGQAKTEKLFFGSGTQLSVL.

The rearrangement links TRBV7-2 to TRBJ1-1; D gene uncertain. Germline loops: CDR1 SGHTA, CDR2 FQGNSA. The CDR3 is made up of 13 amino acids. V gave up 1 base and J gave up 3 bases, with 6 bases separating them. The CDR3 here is CASSLVTDTEAFF. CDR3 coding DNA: TGTGCCAGCAGCTTAGTAACGGACACTGAAGCTTTCTTT.

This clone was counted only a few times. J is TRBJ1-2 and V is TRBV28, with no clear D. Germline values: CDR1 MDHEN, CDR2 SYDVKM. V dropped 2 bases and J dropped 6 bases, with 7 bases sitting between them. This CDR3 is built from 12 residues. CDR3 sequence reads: CASSLRTHGYTF. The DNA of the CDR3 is TGTGCCAGCAGTTTAAGGACGCATGGCTACACCTTC.

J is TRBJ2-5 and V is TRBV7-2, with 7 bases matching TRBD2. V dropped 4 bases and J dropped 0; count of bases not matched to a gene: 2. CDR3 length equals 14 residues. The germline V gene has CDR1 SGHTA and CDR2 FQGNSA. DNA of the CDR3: TGTGCCAGCAGCTCTGCGGGGGACCAAGAGACCCAGTACTTC. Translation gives CASSSAGDQETQYF.

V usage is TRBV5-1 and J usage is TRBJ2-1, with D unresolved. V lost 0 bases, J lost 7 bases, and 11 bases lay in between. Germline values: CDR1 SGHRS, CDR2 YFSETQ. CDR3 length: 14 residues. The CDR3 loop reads CASSLGRAANEQFF. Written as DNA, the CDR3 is TGCGCCAGCAGCTTGGGACGGGCCGCGAATGAGCAGTTCTTC.

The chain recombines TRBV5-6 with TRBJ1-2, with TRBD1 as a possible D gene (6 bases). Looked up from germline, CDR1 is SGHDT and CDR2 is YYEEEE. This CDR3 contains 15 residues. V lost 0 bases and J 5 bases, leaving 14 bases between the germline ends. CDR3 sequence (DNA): TGTGCCAGCAGCTTGGGGCTTCAGGGGCCTTATGGCTACACCTTC. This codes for CASSLGLQGPYGYTF.

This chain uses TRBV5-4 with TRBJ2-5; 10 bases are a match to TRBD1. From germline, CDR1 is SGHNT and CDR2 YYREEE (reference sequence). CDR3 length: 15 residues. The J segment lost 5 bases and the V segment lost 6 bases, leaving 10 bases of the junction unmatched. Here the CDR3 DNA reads TGTGCCAGCACCCCTCGGACAGGGGGGTTGGAGACCCAGTACTTC. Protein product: CASTPRTGGLETQYF. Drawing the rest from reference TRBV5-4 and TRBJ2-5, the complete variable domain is ETGVTQSPTHLIKTRGQQVTLRCSSQSGHNTVSWYQQALGQGPQFIFQYYREEENGRGNFPPRFSGLQFPNYSSELNVNALELDDSALYLCASTPRTGGLETQYFGPGTRLLVL.

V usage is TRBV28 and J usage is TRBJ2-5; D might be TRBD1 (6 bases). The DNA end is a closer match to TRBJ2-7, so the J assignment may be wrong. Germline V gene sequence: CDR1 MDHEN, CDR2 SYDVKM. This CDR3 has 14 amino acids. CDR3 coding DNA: TGTGCCAGCAGTTCCGGACAGATCGCCTACGAGCAGTACTTC. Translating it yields CASSSGQIAYEQYF.

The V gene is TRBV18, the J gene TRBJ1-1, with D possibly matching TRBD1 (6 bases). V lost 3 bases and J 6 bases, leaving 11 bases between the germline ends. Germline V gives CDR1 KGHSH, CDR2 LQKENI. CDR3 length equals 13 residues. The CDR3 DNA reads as TGTGCCAGCTCACCTAACAGGGATTCTGAAGCTTTCTTT. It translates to CASSPNRDSEAFF.

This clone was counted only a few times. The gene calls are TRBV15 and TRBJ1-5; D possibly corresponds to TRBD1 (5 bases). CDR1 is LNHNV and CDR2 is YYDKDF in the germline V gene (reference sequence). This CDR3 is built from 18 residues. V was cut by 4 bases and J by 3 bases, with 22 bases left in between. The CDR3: CATSTRLTGTQTNQPQHF. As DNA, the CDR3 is TGTGCCACCAGCACAAGATTAACCGGGACCCAGACCAATCAGCCCCAGCATTTT. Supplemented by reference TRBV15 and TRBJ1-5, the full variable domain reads DAMVIQNPRYQVTQFGKPVTLSCSQTLNHNVMYWYQQKSSQAPKLLFHYYDKDFNNEADTPDNFQSRRPNTSFCFLDIRSPGLGDTAMYLCATSTRLTGTQTNQPQHFGDGTRLSIL.

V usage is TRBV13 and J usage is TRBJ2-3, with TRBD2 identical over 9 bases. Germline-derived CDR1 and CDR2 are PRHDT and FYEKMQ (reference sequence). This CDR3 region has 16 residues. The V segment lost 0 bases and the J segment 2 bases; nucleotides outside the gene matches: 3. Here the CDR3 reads CASSLGTSGLTDTQYF. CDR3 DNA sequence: TGTGCCAGCAGCTTAGGGACTAGCGGACTCACAGATACGCAGTATTTT.

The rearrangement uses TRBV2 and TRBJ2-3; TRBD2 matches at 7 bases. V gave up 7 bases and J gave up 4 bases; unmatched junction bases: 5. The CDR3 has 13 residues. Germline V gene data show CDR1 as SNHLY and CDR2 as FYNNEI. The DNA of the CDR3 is TGTGCCAGCATGGGAGGGTGGGCAGATACGCAGTATTTT. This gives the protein CASMGGWADTQYF. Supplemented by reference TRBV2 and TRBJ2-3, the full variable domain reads EPEVTQTPSHQVTQMGQEVILRCVPISNHLYFYWYRQILGQKVEFLVSFYNNEISEKSEIFDDQFSVERPDGSNFTLKIRSTKLEDSAMYFCASMGGWADTQYFGPGTRLTVL.

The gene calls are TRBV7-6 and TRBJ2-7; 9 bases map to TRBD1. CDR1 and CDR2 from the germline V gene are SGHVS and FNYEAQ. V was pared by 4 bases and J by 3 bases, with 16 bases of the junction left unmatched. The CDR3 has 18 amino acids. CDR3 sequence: CASSSSLGQGGYFYEQYF. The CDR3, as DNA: TGTGCCAGCAGCTCCTCATTGGGACAGGGAGGGTATTTCTACGAGCAGTACTTC.